This T cell receptor (beta chain) was sequenced for a study of blood T cell repertoires in COVID-19. Study summary: Collection of acute and convalescent COVID-19 samples took place in the United States, Italy and Spain. From T cells, B-cell-depleted T cells, or PBMCs came the material, which was cDNA or gDNA.

In the original processing: How many nucleated cells were present was estimated from reference gene primer amplification. Assay used: immunoSEQ multiplex PCR; TCRdb lists only in-frame clones, some missing. The DNA was the basis for D and trimming; V, J and clone size are from that table. The sample consists of around 95,000 clones, approximately 84% of them appearing once. The ends were cut back, 3 bases at V and 3 bases at J, with 8 bases in the middle. The germline V gene encodes CDR1 ENHRY and CDR2 SYGVKD. The CDR3 is 13 amino acids. Source material: peripheral blood. This chain joins TRBV10-3 and TRBJ2-5; possibly TRBD2 for D (5 bases). This clonotype was sampled from a woman older than 75 with acute or convalescent COVID-19. For the CDR3, the DNA is TGTGCCATCAGTGAACGGGGAAAAGAGACCCAGTACTTC. This gives the protein CAISERGKETQYF.